The 12 T cell receptor beta chains presented below share a single source sample, sequenced in a study of blood T cell repertoires in COVID-19 (TCRdb year 2020). Library preparation employed the immunoSEQ multiplex PCR assay. TCRdb holds this immuneACCESS table with in-frame rearrangements only. Some clones are missing; in checked studies, unresolved V genes explain under half, and the rest has no known cause. This sample has around 160,000 clones in its table, and roughly 76% of those were observed once. The ten biggest clones cover 8% to 9% of the sample. Sequenced sample: peripheral blood. Receptors were obtained from a human donor with acute or convalescent COVID-19. The donor label of this sample is uncertain.

This chain uses TRBV10-2 with TRBJ1-6, with unresolved D. Germline loops: CDR1 WSHSY, CDR2 SAAADI. Trimming took 11 bases from V and 9 from J, leaving 20 bases between them. The length of the CDR3 is 14 residues. The CDR3 reads CAVADWLEGSPLHF. CDR3 coding DNA: TGCGCCGTAGCAGACTGGTTGGAAGGTTCACCCCTCCACTTT.

The V call is TRBV19, the J call TRBJ1-2; no reliable D call. The CDR3 runs 12 residues. The V and J ends lost 7 bases and 7 bases respectively, with 13 bases between them. Germline V gene sequence: CDR1 LNHDA, CDR2 SQIVND (reference sequence). The CDR3 DNA sequence: TGTGCCAGTACCTTGGGAGTCGGTGGCTACACCTTC. It is translated as CASTLGVGGYTF.

V and J are TRBV7-9 and TRBJ2-1; D uncertain. V was shortened by 7 bases and J by 4 bases, with 11 bases between the two germline ends. The CDR3 loop spans 13 amino acids. Germline values: CDR1 SEHNR, CDR2 FQNEAQ (reference sequence). CDR3 nucleotide sequence: TGTGCCAGCACCCTCCCCGTGTACAATGAGCAGTTCTTC. It translates to CASTLPVYNEQFF.

This clone was counted once. The chain employs TRBV30 and TRBJ1-4; D is undetermined. The CDR3 totals 13 residues. The V and J ends lost 4 bases and 5 bases respectively, with 11 bases between them. Germline-derived CDR1 and CDR2 are GTSNPN and SVGIG (reference sequence). CDR3 residues: CAWNGLQNEKLFF. The CDR3 DNA reads as TGTGCCTGGAACGGACTGCAGAATGAAAAACTGTTTTTT.

The gene calls are TRBV9 and TRBJ1-1; the D is unclear. The CDR3 extends over 16 amino acids. The V gene lost 3 bases and the J gene lost 0 bases, with 15 bases spanning the gap. In germline, CDR1 is SGDLS, CDR2 YYNGEE. The CDR3 is CASSEAGRPMNTEAFF. As DNA, the CDR3 is TGTGCCAGCAGCGAGGCGGGGAGGCCCATGAACACTGAAGCTTTCTTT.

The chain is built from TRBV27 and TRBJ2-1; tentatively, D is TRBD1 (5 bases). Germline CDR1 reads MNHEY; CDR2 reads SMNVEV (reference sequence). V was pared by 8 bases and J by 7 bases, with 21 bases between. CDR3 length: 15 residues. The CDR3 DNA reads as TGTGCCAGCGGAACCAGGGAAGCGAATGTAAATGAGCAGTTCTTC. Protein sequence: CASGTREANVNEQFF.

The J gene is TRBJ1-1, the V gene TRBV5-8; D is perhaps TRBD1 (6 bases). The ends were cut back, 2 bases at V and 1 base at J, with 12 bases in the middle. The germline V gene has CDR1 SGHTS and CDR2 YDEGEE. The CDR3 loop spans 15 amino acids. CDR3 sequence: CASSFRTARNTEAFF. The CDR3 DNA is TGTGCCAGCAGCTTTAGGACAGCTAGGAACACTGAAGCTTTCTTT.

A word on this clone: Other DNA sequences in the sample encode the same CDR3. The chain couples TRBV9 to TRBJ1-2; 7 nucleotides align to TRBD1. Trimming removed 4 bases from V and 2 bases from J; junction bases left unmatched: 8. The germline CDR1 and CDR2 sequences are SGDLS and YYNGEE. The CDR3 extends over 15 amino acids. For the CDR3, the DNA is TGTGCCAGCAGCCCCCCTTTGACAGGGAACTATGGCTACACCTTC. It specifies CASSPPLTGNYGYTF.

The genes are TRBV3-1 (or the pseudogene TRBV3-2) and TRBJ1-4; D is perhaps TRBD1 (6 bases). Germline CDR1 and CDR2: LGHDT and YNNKEL (reference sequence). This CDR3 contains 13 residues. V was cut by 5 bases and J by 8 bases, with 12 bases left in between. The CDR3 nucleotides are TGTGCCAGCAGCTTTGGGGACACGGAAAAACTGTTTTTT. Translated, it gives CASSFGDTEKLFF.

The chain combines TRBV2 with TRBJ1-5, with D perhaps matching TRBD1 (5 bases). The V end lost 3 bases, the J end lost 4 bases, and 7 bases lay between the germline ends. Germline V gene lookup returns CDR1 SNHLY and CDR2 FYNNEI. The CDR3 runs 13 residues. In DNA form, the CDR3 reads TGTGCCAGCAGTGATCAGGGTAATCAGCCCCAGCATTTT. Translated: CASSDQGNQPQHF.

The CDR3 DNA is TGTGCCACCAGCATGGACAGGGGGCTGGGGGGCAAAAACATTCAGTACTTC. Encoded protein: CATSMDRGLGGKNIQYF. V is TRBV15 and J is TRBJ2-4; 11 nucleotides line up with TRBD1. Germline trimming cut 4 bases from V and 3 bases from J; bases unmatched to any gene: 8. Germline V CDR1 and CDR2: LNHNV, YYDKDF (reference sequence). The CDR3 loop spans 17 amino acids.

In this sample, this clone turned up once. The V gene is TRBV27, the J gene TRBJ1-1; the match to TRBD1 covers 9 bases. CDR3 length equals 15 residues. Germline loops: CDR1 MNHEY, CDR2 SMNVEV (reference sequence). The V and J ends lost 2 bases and 0 bases, in that order; junction bases with no gene match: 1. CDR3 residues: CASSLRTGVNTEAFF. The CDR3 DNA reads TGTGCCAGCAGTTTACGGACAGGGGTGAACACTGAAGCTTTCTTT.